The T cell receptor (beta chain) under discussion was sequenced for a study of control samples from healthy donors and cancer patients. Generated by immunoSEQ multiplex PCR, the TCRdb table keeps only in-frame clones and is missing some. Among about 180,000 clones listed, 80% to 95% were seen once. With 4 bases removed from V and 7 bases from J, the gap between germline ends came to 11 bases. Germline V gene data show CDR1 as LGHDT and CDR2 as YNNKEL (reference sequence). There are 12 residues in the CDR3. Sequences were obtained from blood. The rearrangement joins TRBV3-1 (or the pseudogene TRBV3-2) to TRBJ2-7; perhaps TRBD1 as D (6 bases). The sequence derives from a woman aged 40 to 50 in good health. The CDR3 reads CASSPDRGEQYF. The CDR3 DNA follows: TGTGCCAGCAGCCCGGACAGAGGGGAGCAGTACTTC.